Presented here are 5 T cell receptor beta chains from one specimen sequenced in a study of T cells in Graves' hyperthyroidism and ophthalmopathy. Regions amplified from RNA transcripts were the TCR beta CDR3 regions. With the HTBI primer set, the TCR CDR3 went through a first round of RT-PCR. TCRdb called the multiplex PCR reads again in MiXCR, with one record for every CDR3 protein. This sample yields roughly 640,000 distinct CDR3 sequences, of which 16% are seen a single time; less than 3.5% belongs to the top ten. The sample consisted of blood. Source of these receptors: a woman aged 35 to 49 with Graves' ophthalmopathy.

A remark on this clonotype: A much larger clonotype is one base distant, so this may be a read error. This rearrangement joins TRBV20-1 to TRBJ2-6; the D gene is possibly TRBD1 (6 bases). Per germline, CDR1 DFQATT and CDR2 SNEGSKA (reference sequence). This CDR3 region has 10 residues. V was cut by 6 bases and J by 15 bases, with 12 bases left in between. The CDR3 sequence: CSAGDRTLTF. CDR3 in DNA: TGCAGTGCCGGAGACAGGACCCTGACTTTC.

The J gene is TRBJ2-5, the V gene TRBV4-1; 13 nucleotides agree with TRBD2. V lost 1 base and J lost 1; bases outside the gene matches: 9. The CDR3 is 19 residues long. Germline CDR1 is MGHRA and CDR2 is YSYEKL. The CDR3 protein is CASSQAWTSGSPSQETQYF. The CDR3, as DNA: TGCGCCAGCAGCCAAGCTTGGACTAGCGGGAGCCCCTCCCAAGAGACCCAGTACTTC.

This clonotype appeared a few times. This sequence joins TRBV6-2 or TRBV6-3 and TRBJ2-7, with D possibly matching TRBD1 (6 bases). Trimming pared 7 bases from V and 3 bases from J, leaving 13 bases between. The germline gives CDR1 MNHEY, CDR2 SVGEGT. This CDR3 spans 13 amino acids. The CDR3 sequence is CASNRDTHYEQYF. Here the CDR3 DNA reads TGTGCCAGCAATCGGGACACTCACTACGAGCAGTACTTC.

Ten or more counts support this clonotype. The CDR3, as DNA: TGTGCCAGCAGTCCAACGGCGGTGCGAAACACCATATATTTT. Its translation: CASSPTAVRNTIYF. This sequence joins TRBV6-1 and TRBJ1-3; D is unclear. The CDR3 is made up of 14 amino acids. From germline, CDR1 is MNHNS and CDR2 SASEGT. The V and J ends lost 5 bases and 5 bases respectively, with 13 bases between them.

A single count supports this clonotype. The chain is built from TRBV7-9 and TRBJ2-7; perhaps D is TRBD1 or TRBD2 (5 bases each). The ends were cut back, 5 bases at V and 2 bases at J, with 13 bases in the middle. The CDR3 totals 14 residues. CDR1 and CDR2 from the germline V gene are SEHNR and FQNEAQ (reference sequence). CDR3 bases: TGTGCCAGCAGCCGCCGGGACCTTCCCTACGAGCAGTACTTC. This gives the protein CASSRRDLPYEQYF.